The present entry profiles one T cell receptor beta chain with its context. The antigen is not known. Using immunoSEQ multiplex PCR, the repertoire was profiled, and TCRdb retains in-frame clones only, with some absent. Here the sample spans around 140,000 clones, around 84% being singletons. These data belong to a study of T cell responses to AZD1222 COVID-19 vaccine. The study, taken as a whole, reports: Possibly, clonal diversity was underestimated; donors were largely white British and included more females.

The germline V and J ends were trimmed by 0 bases and 0 bases, with 9 bases remaining between them. Germline CDR1 and CDR2: SGHNT and YYREEE (reference sequence). The CDR3 length is 15 residues. This rearrangement joins TRBV5-4 to TRBJ1-1; no definite D call. The input for sequencing was peripheral blood, taken 28 days after the second AZD1222 dose. The clonotype originates from an adult who received the AZD1222 COVID-19 vaccine. The CDR3 is CASSLASAMNTEAFF. The CDR3 DNA reads as TGTGCCAGCAGCTTGGCGTCAGCTATGAACACTGAAGCTTTCTTT.